This entry lists 2 T cell receptor beta chains sequenced from one sample in a study of PD-1 blockade in mismatch repair-deficient tumors. Their antigens are not known. Measured with immunoSEQ multiplex PCR; TCRdb has only the in-frame clones, and not every one. The sample carries roughly 14,000 clones, about 85% recorded once. Time point meaning: approximately 9-day in vitro stimulation with candidate neoantigen peptide 6. The sample consisted of cells cultured in vitro, taken from a patient treated with pembrolizumab. The receptors shown here come from an adult with mismatch repair-deficient cancer.

This rearrangement joins TRBV5-4 to TRBJ2-3; no firm D call. The CDR3 is made up of 14 amino acids. V was pared by 0 bases and J by 3 bases, with 8 bases between. Germline V gene data show CDR1 as SGHNT and CDR2 as YYREEE (reference sequence). The CDR3 coding sequence is TGTGCCAGCAGCTTGGAGGGCCGAACAGATACGCAGTATTTT. Its translation: CASSLEGRTDTQYF.

This chain joins TRBV9 and TRBJ2-3; maybe TRBD2 (6 bases). The CDR3 is 16 residues long. V lost 3 bases, J lost 2 bases, and 16 bases lay in between. Germline-derived CDR1 and CDR2 are SGDLS and YYNGEE. CDR3: CASSARVAEYTDTQYF. CDR3 nucleotides: TGTGCCAGCAGCGCGAGGGTAGCGGAATACACAGATACGCAGTATTTT.